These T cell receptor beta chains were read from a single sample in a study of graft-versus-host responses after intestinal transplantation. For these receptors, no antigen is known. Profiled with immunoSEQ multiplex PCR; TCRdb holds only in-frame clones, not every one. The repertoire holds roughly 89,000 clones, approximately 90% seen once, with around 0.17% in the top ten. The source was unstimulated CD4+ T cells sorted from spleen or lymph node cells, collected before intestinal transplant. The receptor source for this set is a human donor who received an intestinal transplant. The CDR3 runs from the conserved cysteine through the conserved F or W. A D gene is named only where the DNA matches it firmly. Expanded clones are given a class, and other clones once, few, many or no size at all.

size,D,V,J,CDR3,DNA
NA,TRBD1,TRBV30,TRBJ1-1,CAWNRGGTEAFF,TGTGCCTGGAACAGGGGCGGCACTGAAGCTTTCTTT
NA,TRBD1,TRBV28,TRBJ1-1,CASRSGTGNTEAFF,TGTGCCAGCAGGTCCGGGACAGGTAACACTGAAGCTTTCTTT
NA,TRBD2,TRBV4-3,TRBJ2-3,CASSQDLAAGGRSSTDTQYF,TGCGCCAGCAGCCAAGATTTGGCAGCGGGGGGCCGGTCGAGCACAGATACGCAGTATTTT
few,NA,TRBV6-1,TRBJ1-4,CASSETGEEEKLFF,TGTGCCAGCAGTGAGACAGGAGAGGAAGAAAAACTGTTTTTT
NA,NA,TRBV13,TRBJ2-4,CASSLNREAKNIQYF,TGTGCCAGCAGCTTGAACAGGGAGGCCAAAAACATTCAGTACTTC
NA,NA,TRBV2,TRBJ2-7,CASSEIDPLRISYEQYF,TGTGCCAGCAGTGAAATCGATCCCCTCAGGATCTCCTACGAGCAGTACTTC
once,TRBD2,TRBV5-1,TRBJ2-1,CASSQTGLAGVSYNEQFF,TGCGCCAGCAGCCAAACCGGACTAGCGGGAGTGTCCTACAATGAGCAGTTCTTC
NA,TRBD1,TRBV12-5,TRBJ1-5,CASGLVQGTSNQPQHF,TGTGCTAGTGGTTTGGTACAGGGGACGAGCAATCAGCCCCAGCATTTT
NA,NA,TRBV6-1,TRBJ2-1,CASGGGGPELEQFF,TGTGCCAGCGGTGGCGGGGGCCCTGAACTTGAGCAGTTCTTC
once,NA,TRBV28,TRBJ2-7,CASSSTPNTYEQYF,TGTGCCAGCAGTTCGACACCCAACACGTACGAGCAGTACTTC
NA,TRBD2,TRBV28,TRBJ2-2,CASSLSSSGGAGELFF,TGTGCCAGCAGTTTATCGTCTAGCGGAGGGGCCGGGGAGCTGTTTTTT
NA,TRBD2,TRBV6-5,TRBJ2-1,CASSSPGLGGNEQFF,TGTGCCAGCAGTTCCCCGGGACTAGGGGGCAATGAGCAGTTCTTC
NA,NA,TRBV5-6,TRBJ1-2,CASSLIQGTYGYTF,TGTGCCAGCAGCTTGATTCAGGGGACCTATGGCTACACCTTC
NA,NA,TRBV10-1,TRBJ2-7,CASSPARSLDTVSYEQYF,TGCGCCAGCAGTCCCGCCCGCTCCCTGGACACTGTCTCCTACGAGCAGTACTTC
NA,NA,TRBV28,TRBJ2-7,CASSPRVLVSFLRYEQYF,TGTGCCAGCAGTCCCCGAGTTTTAGTTAGTTTCCTCCGATACGAGCAGTACTTC
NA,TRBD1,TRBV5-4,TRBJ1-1,CASSTRQGETEAFF,TGTGCCAGCAGCACACGACAGGGTGAGACTGAAGCTTTCTTT
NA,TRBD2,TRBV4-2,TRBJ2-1,CASRPGTSGLEQFF,TGTGCCAGCAGACCCGGGACTAGCGGACTTGAGCAGTTCTTC
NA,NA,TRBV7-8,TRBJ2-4,CASSSVAKNIQYF,TGTGCCAGCAGCTCGGTAGCCAAAAACATTCAGTACTTC
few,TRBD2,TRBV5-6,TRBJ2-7,CASSLYPRLAGYEQYF,TGTGCCAGCAGCTTGTATCCCCGACTAGCGGGATATGAGCAGTACTTC
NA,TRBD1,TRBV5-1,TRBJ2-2,CASSLAQGIGELFF,TGCGCCAGCAGCTTGGCACAGGGGATCGGGGAGCTGTTTTTT
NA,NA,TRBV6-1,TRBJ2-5,CASSDAGQETQYF,TGTGCCAGCAGTGATGCGGGCCAAGAGACCCAGTACTTC
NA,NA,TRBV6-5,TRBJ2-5,CASSKLGGRETQYF,TGTGCCAGCAGTAAGCTCGGGGGGCGGGAGACCCAGTACTTC
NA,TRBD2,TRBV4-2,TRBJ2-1,CASSQSVGRTISYNEQFF,TGTGCCAGCAGCCAATCGGTCGGGAGGACAATCTCCTACAATGAGCAGTTCTTC
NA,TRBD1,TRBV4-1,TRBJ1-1,CASSRGQGTITEAFF,TGCGCCAGCAGCCGGGGACAGGGGACAATCACTGAAGCTTTCTTT
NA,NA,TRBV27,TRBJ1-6,CASSLFVGGDSPLHF,TGTGCCAGCAGTTTATTCGTGGGGGGGGATTCACCCCTCCACTTT
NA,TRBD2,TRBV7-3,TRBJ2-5,CASSLTRGGPETQYF,TGTGCCAGCAGCTTAACGCGGGGGGGCCCAGAGACCCAGTACTTC
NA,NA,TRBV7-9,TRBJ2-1,CASSEHGGNEQFF,TGTGCCAGCAGCGAACATGGCGGCAATGAGCAGTTCTTC